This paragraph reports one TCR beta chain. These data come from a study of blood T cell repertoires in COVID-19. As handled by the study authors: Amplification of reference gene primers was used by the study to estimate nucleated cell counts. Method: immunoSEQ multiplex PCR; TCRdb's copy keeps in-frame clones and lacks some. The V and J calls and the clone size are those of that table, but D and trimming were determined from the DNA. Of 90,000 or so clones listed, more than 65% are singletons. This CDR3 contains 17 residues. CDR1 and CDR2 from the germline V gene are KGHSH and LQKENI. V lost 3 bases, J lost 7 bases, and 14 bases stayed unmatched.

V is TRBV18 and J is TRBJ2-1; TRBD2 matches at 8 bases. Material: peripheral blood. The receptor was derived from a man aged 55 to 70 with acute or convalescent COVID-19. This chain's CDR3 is CASSPLPSGGPTNEQFF. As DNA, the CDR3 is TGTGCCAGCTCACCTCTTCCGAGCGGGGGACCTACTAATGAGCAGTTCTTC.